This T cell receptor beta chain derives from a study of Graves' ophthalmopathy and Graves' hyperthyroidism (dated by TCRdb to between 2018 and 2020). For the study in its entirety: Peripheral blood was collected at initial diagnosis, before any treatment. The study used TCR beta repertoire signatures to distinguish Graves' ophthalmopathy from Graves' hyperthyroidism and to predict progression to ophthalmopathy. In total, 135 blood samples were TCR-sequenced: fewer than 50 ophthalmopathy, some 75 hyperthyroidism and about 17 hyperthyroidism-to-ophthalmopathy patients. To explore V-J signatures that separate ophthalmopathy from hyperthyroidism, a discovery set of about a hundred patients was enrolled, consisting of 43 with ophthalmopathy and approximately 60 with stable hyperthyroidism. An independent validation cohort was composed of around 19 hyperthyroidism patients and around 16 patients who later progressed from hyperthyroidism to ophthalmopathy. In roughly 6 hyperthyroidism patients, the T-cell repertoire of thyroid tissue was compared with the T-cell repertoire of blood. After sampling, hyperthyroidism patients received methimazole starting at 30 mg daily, and ophthalmopathy patients received high-dose intravenous methylprednisolone. Here is what the overall study found, with its caveats: In cross-validation, the 13-signature model distinguished ophthalmopathy from stable hyperthyroidism with around 90% sensitivity and about 81% specificity, while in the test set the corresponding values were roughly 80% and 75%. Most expanded thyroid clonotypes with frequency above 0.001 were also detected in blood, suggesting blood repertoires may reflect the thyroid immune response. No statistical method was used to set the sample size in advance, and the investigators knew which group each participant was assigned to. In validation, the model predicted ophthalmopathy progression with 55% to 71% sensitivity and roughly 78% specificity; 12 predicted patients were CT-confirmed with GO in a median of around 6 months.

For repertoire sequencing, TCR beta CDR3 regions were amplified from RNA transcripts. The first round of RT-PCR was done with HTBI primers and the Qiagen OneStep RT-PCR kit, and was followed by a second round of multiplex PCR, then size selection and purification. Libraries were sequenced paired-end with 100 bp reads on an Illumina HiSeq2000. The authors' analysis ran thus. SOAPnuke was used to process the reads, throwing out any read that had adapters, had uncalled bases, had a mean Phred below 15, or lacked an exact constant-primer or identifier match. High-quality paired reads were merged with COPE v1.2.5. Each unique nucleotide sequence was treated as a clonotype, and MiTCR v1.1 was used to align the clonotypes to the IMGT TRB V, D and J references. The analysis was limited to V-J combinations with a frequency above 0.0001, which together covered about 99% of repertoires. For each V-J combination, a TCR clonal expansion and chaos score was defined as F50 clonal expansion divided by the chaos observed in the TCRdist matrix. Welch's t-statistics and random forest were used to narrow the features down to around 13 V-J combinations, which were then fed into a naive Bayes classifier. Thyroid-blood repertoire similarity was quantified with the Morisita-Horn index. In-frame beta chains were kept once TCRdb had trimmed the public reads at Q25 with fastp and called clones with MiXCR. Rows merge per CDR3 protein into single entries with the most common DNA and genes. TCRdb, not the original authors, processed these V and J calls. The sample has around 660,000 distinct CDR3 sequences on record, about 40% of them singletons. More than 2.5% of the sample comes from the top ten.

Patients with ophthalmopathy had moderately to severely active disease, with a Clinical Activity Score of 3 or more, a NOSPECS grade of 4 or more, and a disease duration of less than 3 months. Patients were excluded if they had other autoimmune diseases, uncontrolled infections, pregnancy or lactation. Diagnosis relied on clinical symptoms, serum thyroxine, TRAb, thyroid ultrasound and orbital computed tomography. Using Ficoll-Paque density gradient centrifugation, PBMCs were isolated from about 9.4 ml of fresh peripheral blood. Trizol reagent was used to extract the total RNA, and its quality was then checked on an Agilent 2100 Bioanalyzer. V sheds 3 bases and J sheds 3 bases, leaving 11 bases between their ends. The CDR3 holds 13 amino acids from the cysteine to the phenylalanine. The kept DNA is CDR3 alone, 39 bases in frame from the first base. From the germline V gene (reference sequence), CDR1 is DFQATT and CDR2 is SNEGSKA.

This clonotype has only a few counts. Its antigen is still unknown. The record has no base qualities; no much larger clone is one base away. Here the chain combines TRBV20-1 and TRBJ1-2, with no confidently assigned D gene. The TCR sequence derives from an adult man with Graves' ophthalmopathy. The sequenced material came from peripheral blood. The DNA reads as follows: TGCAGTGCTAGTTTTAATCTTGACTATGGCTACACCTTC. This translates into CSASFNLDYGYTF.